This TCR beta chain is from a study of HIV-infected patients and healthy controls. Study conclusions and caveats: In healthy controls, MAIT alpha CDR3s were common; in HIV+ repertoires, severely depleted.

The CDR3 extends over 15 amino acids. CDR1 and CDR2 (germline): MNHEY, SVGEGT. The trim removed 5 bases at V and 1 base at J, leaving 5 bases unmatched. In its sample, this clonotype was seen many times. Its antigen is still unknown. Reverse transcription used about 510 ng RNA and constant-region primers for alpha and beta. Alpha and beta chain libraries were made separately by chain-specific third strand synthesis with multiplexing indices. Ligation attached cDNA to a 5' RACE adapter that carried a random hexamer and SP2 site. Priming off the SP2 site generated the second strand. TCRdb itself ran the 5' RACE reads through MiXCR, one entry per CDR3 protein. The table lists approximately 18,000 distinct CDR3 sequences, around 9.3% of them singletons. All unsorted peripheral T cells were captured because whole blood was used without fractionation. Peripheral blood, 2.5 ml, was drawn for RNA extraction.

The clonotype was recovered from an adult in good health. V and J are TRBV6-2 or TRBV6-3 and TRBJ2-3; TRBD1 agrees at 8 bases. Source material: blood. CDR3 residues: CASSRPGQGTDTQYF. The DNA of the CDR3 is TGTGCCAGCAGTCGACCGGGACAGGGCACAGATACGCAGTATTTT.